The clone carrying this T cell receptor (beta chain) was picked up many times. Its antigen is as yet unknown. With 10-nucleotide random UMIs included, cDNA was synthesized by 5'RACE. Every sequencing run gave over 190 million TCR-beta sequences, taken from 15-18 subjects. TCRdb called the 5' RACE reads again in MiXCR, with one record for every CDR3 protein. The repertoire holds about 24,000 distinct CDR3 sequences, with over 5.5% as singletons. 2 million PBMCs stored at -80 C were the source of the unsorted libraries. Per the germline V gene, CDR1 is SGHRS and CDR2 is YFSETQ. The V and J ends lost 4 bases and 1 base respectively, with 16 bases between them. The CDR3 extends over 16 amino acids. This record comes from a study of neurological immune-mediated disorders. Study-level results: No sharing of CDR3 amino acid sequences was observed among expanded clones across subjects, suggesting private repertoires in all groups.

Material for sequencing was PBMCs. The sequence was obtained from a middle-aged woman in good health. This chain links TRBV5-1 with TRBJ2-3; D possibly corresponds to TRBD1 (6 bases). Here the CDR3 reads CASSQTAPGGTDTQYF. CDR3 bases: TGCGCCAGCAGCCAGACGGCTCCAGGGGGCACAGATACGCAGTATTTT. Together with reference TRBV5-1 and TRBJ2-3, the CDR3 gives the full variable domain: KAGVTQTPRYLIKTRGQQVTLSCSPISGHRSVSWYQQTPGQGLQFLFEYFSETQRNKGNFPGRFSGRQFSNSRSEMNVSTLELGDSALYLCASSQTAPGGTDTQYFGPGTRLTVL.